The present TCR beta chain was sequenced within a study of T cells in women clearing cervical HPV infection. Study details: Control women cleared a single incident HPV16 infection within 12 months. Case blood drawn at lesion detection; control blood after infection cleared.

Germline V gives CDR1 SNHLY, CDR2 FYNNEI. The V end lost 5 bases, the J end lost 7 bases, and 9 bases lay between the germline ends. The CDR3 has 12 residues. All participants had a single incident cervical HPV16 infection, and prevalent HPV16 infections were excluded. MY09/MY11 PCR detected cervical HPV DNA; dot-blot assigned genotypes. About this clone: Read data end 3 residues before the CDR3 end; the end is taken from the germline J gene.

Clones were read by immunoSEQ multiplex PCR, and TCRdb kept only the in-frame ones, dropping some. This sample contains some 37,000 clones. Material: blood buffy coat. The TCR originated in a woman aged 18-69 years with a cervical HPV16 infection that either progressed to CIN3+ or cleared (not recorded which). This chain links TRBV2 with TRBJ1-5; D possibly corresponds to TRBD1 (5 bases). CDR3 bases read: TGTGCCAGCAGTTTAACAGGCCAGCCC. It specifies CASSLTGQP. In full, the CDR3 is CASSLTGQPQHF. The full variable domain, rest sourced from reference TRBV2 and TRBJ1-5, is EPEVTQTPSHQVTQMGQEVILRCVPISNHLYFYWYRQILGQKVEFLVSFYNNEISEKSEIFDDQFSVERPDGSNFTLKIRSTKLEDSAMYFCASSLTGQPQHFGDGTRLSIL.